This T cell receptor beta chain originates from a study of T cell repertoires in ileal Crohn's disease. Study conclusions and caveats: Postoperative endoscopy occurred within one year, median approximately 7 months. Every patient over 26.8% clonality showed endoscopic recurrence. Compared with non-smokers, active smokers at surgery showed more clonal expansions.

The time point: neoterminal ileum biopsy at postoperative endoscopy, about 6 months after surgery. TCRdb's table, derived via immunoSEQ multiplex PCR, lists solely in-frame clones and lacks some. The table shows about 10,000 clones, with approximately 80% occurring only once. The CDR3 loop spans 15 amino acids. Germline-derived CDR1 and CDR2 are LNHDA and SQIVND (reference sequence). V gave up 4 bases and J gave up 4 bases; unmatched junction bases: 7. Remarks on this clone: The antigen is unknown.

Sample: ileal tissue. The receptor comes from an adult with Crohn's disease. The rearrangement joins TRBV19 to TRBJ1-2, with 9 bases identical to TRBD1. CDR3 amino acids: CASSTGTGNSYGYTF. The CDR3 nucleotides are TGTGCCAGTAGTACCGGGACAGGGAATTCCTATGGCTACACCTTC.